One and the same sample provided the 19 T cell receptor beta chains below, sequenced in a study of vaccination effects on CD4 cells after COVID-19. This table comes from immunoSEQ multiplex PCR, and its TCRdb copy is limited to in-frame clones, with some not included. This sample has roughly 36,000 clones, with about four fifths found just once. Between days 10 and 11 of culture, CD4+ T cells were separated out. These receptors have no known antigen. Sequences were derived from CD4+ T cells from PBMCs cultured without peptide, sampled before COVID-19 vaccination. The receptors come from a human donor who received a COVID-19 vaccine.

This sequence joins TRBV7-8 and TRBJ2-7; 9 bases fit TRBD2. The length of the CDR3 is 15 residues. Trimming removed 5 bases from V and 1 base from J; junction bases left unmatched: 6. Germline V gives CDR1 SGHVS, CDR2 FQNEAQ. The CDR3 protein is CASSPLSGSSYEQYF. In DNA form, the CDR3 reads TGTGCCAGCAGCCCCCTTAGCGGGAGTTCCTACGAGCAGTACTTC.

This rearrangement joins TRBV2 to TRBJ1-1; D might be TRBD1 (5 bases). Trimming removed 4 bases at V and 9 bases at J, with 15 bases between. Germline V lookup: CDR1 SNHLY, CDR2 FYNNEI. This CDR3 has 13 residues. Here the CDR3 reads CASSGDRNNQAFF. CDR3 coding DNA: TGTGCCAGCAGTGGGGACCGCAATAATCAAGCTTTCTTT.

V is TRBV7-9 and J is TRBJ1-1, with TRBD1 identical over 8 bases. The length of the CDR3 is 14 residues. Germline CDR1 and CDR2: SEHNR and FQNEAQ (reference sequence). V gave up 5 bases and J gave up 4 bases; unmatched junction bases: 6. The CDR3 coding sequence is TGTGCCAGCAGCCCCGGACAGGGTGGCACTGAAGCTTTCTTT. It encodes CASSPGQGGTEAFF.

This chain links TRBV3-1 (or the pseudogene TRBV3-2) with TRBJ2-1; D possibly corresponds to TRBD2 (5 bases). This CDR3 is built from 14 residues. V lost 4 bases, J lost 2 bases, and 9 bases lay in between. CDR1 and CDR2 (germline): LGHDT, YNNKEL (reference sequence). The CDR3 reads CASSPHGAYNEQFF. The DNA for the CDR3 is TGTGCCAGCAGCCCCCACGGGGCCTACAATGAGCAGTTCTTC.

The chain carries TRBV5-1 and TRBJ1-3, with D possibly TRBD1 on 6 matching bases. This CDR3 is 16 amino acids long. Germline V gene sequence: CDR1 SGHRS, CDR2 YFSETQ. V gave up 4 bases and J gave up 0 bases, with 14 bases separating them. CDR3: CASSVDSPSSGNTIYF. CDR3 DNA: TGCGCCAGCAGCGTGGACAGCCCGAGCTCTGGAAACACCATATATTTT.

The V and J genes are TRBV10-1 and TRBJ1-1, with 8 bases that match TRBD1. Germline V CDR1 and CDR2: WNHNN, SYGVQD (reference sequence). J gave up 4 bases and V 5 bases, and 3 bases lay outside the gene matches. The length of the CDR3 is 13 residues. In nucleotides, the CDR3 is TGCGCCAGCAGTTTACAGGGGGGCACTGAAGCTTTCTTT. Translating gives CASSLQGGTEAFF.

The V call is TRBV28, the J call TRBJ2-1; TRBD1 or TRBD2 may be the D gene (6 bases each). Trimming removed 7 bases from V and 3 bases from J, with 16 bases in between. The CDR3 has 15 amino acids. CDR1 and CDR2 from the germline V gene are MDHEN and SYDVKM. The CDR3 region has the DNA TGTGCCAGCACCGTCTATGGGGGGCACTACAATGAGCAGTTCTTC. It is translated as CASTVYGGHYNEQFF. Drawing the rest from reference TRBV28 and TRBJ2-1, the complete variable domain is DVKVTQSSRYLVKRTGEKVFLECVQDMDHENMFWYRQDPGLGLRLIYFSYDVKMKEKGDIPEGYSVSREKKERFSLILESASTNQTSMYLCASTVYGGHYNEQFFGPGTRLTVL.

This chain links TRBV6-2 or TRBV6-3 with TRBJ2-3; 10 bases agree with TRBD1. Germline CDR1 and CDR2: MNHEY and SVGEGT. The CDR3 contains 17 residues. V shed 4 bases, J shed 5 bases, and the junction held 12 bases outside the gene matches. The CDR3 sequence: CASSSTQTGTGEDTQYF. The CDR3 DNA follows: TGTGCCAGCAGTTCAACGCAAACCGGGACAGGGGAAGATACGCAGTATTTT.

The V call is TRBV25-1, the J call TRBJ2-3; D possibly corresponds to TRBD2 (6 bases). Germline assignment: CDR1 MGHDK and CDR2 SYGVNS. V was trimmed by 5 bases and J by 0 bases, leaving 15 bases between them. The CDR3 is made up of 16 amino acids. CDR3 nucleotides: TGTGCCAGCAGTCCGGTCGGCGGGGAGAGCACAGATACGCAGTATTTT. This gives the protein CASSPVGGESTDTQYF.

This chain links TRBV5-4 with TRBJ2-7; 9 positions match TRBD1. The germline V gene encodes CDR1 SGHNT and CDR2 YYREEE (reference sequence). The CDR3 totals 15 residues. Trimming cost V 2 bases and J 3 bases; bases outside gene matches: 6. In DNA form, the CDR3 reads TGTGCCAGCAGCTTTTCCGGGACAGGGAACTACGAGCAGTACTTC. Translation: CASSFSGTGNYEQYF.

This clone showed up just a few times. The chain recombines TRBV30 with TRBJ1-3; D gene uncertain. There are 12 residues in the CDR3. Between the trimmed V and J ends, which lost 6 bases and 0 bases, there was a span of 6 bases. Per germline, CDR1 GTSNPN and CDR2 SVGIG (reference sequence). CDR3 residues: CACRLSGNTIYF. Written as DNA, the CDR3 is TGTGCCTGTCGGCTCTCTGGAAACACCATATATTTT. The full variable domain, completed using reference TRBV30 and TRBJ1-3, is SQTIHQWPATLVQPVGSPLSLECTVEGTSNPNLYWYRQAAGRGLQLLFYSVGIGQISSEVPQNLSASRPQDRQFILSSKKLLLSDSGFYLCACRLSGNTIYFGEGSWLTVV.

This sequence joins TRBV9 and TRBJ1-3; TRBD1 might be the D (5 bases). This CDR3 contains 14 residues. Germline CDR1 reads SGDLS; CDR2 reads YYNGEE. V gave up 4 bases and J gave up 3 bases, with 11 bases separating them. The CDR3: CASSPGTYGNTIYF. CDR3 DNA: TGTGCCAGCAGCCCCGGGACTTATGGAAACACCATATATTTT.

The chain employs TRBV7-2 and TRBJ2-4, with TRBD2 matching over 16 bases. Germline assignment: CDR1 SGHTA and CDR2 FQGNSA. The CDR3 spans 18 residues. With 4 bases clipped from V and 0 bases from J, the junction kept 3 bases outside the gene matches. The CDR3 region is CASSYGTSGGAAKNIQYF. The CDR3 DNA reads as TGTGCCAGCAGCTACGGGACTAGCGGGGGGGCAGCCAAAAACATTCAGTACTTC.

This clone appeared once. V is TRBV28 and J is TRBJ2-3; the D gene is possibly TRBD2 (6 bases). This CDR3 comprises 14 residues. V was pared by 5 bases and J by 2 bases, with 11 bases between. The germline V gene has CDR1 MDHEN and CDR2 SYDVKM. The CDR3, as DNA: TGTGCCAGCAGTCAAGGAGGGCTCACAGATACGCAGTATTTT. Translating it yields CASSQGGLTDTQYF. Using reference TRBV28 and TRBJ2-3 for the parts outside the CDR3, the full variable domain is DVKVTQSSRYLVKRTGEKVFLECVQDMDHENMFWYRQDPGLGLRLIYFSYDVKMKEKGDIPEGYSVSREKKERFSLILESASTNQTSMYLCASSQGGLTDTQYFGPGTRLTVL.

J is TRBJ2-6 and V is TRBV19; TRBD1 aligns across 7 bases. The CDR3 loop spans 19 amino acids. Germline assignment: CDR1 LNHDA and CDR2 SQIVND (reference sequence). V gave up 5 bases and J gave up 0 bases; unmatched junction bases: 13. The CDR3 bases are TGTGCCAGTAGTGCCAAACCGGGACAGACTTACTCTGGGGCCAACGTCCTGACTTTC. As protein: CASSAKPGQTYSGANVLTF.

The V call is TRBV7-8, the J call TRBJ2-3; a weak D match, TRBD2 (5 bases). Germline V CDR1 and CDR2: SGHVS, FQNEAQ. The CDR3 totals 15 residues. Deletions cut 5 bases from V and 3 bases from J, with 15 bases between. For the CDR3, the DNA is TGTGCCAGCAGCCCGGGGTGGGGAGTTACAGATACGCAGTATTTT. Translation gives CASSPGWGVTDTQYF.

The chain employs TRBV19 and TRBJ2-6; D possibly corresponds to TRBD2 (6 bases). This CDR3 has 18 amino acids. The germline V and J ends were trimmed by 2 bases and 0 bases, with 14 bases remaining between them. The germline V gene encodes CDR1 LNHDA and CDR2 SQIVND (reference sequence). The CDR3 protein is CASSIIDGRTSGANVLTF. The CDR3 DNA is TGTGCCAGTAGTATAATAGACGGGAGAACCTCTGGGGCCAACGTCCTGACTTTC.

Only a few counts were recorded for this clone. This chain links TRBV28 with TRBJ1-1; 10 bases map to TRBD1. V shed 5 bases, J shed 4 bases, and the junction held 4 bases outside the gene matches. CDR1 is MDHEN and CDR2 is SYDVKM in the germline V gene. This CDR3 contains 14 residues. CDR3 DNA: TGTGCCAGCAGTCGGGGGGACAGGGGCACTGAAGCTTTCTTT. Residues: CASSRGDRGTEAFF.

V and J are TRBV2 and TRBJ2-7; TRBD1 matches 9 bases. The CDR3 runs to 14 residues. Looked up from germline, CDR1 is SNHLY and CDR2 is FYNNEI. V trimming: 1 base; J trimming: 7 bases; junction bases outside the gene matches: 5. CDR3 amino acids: CASSEDRGRREQYF. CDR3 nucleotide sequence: TGTGCCAGCAGTGAAGACAGGGGGCGTCGGGAGCAGTACTTC.